This T cell receptor (beta chain) was recovered during a study of regulatory and conventional T cells in RAG deficiency. Study results and limitations: Shorter CDR3s in all patient subsets; >90% Treg-Tconv overlap in Omenn.

As regards this clone: Its antigen is not identified.

Conventional CD4+ T cells were sorted from blood as CD25-low CD127-high cells. The CDR3 spans 18 residues. From germline, CDR1 is MDHEN and CDR2 SYDVKM. V lost 7 bases, J lost 1 base, and 11 bases stayed unmatched. Profiling relied on immunoSEQ multiplex PCR, and the TCRdb table lists in-frame clones only, not all of them. Counted here are roughly 45,000 clones, 70% to 90% occurring once; the ten biggest clones make up approximately 0.51%. These data were also filed under a second study, of regulatory T cells. In that study: The PCR used 52 TRBV and 13 TRBJ primers. Skewed V and J usage and few unique V-J pairs marked patient repertoires, most in Tregs.

The receptor was isolated from a human donor in good health. Sample: CD4+ effector T cells sorted from blood. V gene TRBV28 combines with J gene TRBJ2-1; 12 bases match TRBD2. The CDR3 loop is CASTLLLAGGLSYNEQFF. CDR3 nucleotide sequence: TGTGCCAGCACCCTATTACTAGCGGGGGGCCTATCCTACAATGAGCAGTTCTTC.